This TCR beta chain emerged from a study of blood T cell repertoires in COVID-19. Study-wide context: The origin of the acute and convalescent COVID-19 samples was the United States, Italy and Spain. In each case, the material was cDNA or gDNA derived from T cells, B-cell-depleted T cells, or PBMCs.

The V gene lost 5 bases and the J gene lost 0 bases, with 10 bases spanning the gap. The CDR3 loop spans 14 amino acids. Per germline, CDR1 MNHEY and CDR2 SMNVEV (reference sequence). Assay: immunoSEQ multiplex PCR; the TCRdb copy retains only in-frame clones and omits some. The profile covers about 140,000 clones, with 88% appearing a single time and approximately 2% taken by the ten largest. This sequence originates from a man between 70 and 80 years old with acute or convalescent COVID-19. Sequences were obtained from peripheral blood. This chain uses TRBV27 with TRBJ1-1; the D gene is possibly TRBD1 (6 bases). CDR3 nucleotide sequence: TGTGCCAGCAGTCCGGGACAACTGAACACTGAAGCTTTCTTT. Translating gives CASSPGQLNTEAFF.